Shown below are 16 T cell receptor beta chains from a single sample sequenced in a study of T-cell memory formation after mild COVID-19. A single record per CDR3 protein comes from TCRdb applying MiXCR to the 5' RACE reads. The data hold about 560,000 distinct CDR3 sequences, with 15% to 20% observed a single time. Sequenced: PBMCs or a T cell subset sorted from them (not recorded which). The source is an adult woman who had mild COVID-19 (a few samples of this study predate the infection). Cell type and time point are not known.

This clonotype was seen only a few times. The chain uses TRBV7-2 and TRBJ2-1, with no clear D. The CDR3 loop spans 12 amino acids. CDR1 SGHTA and CDR2 FQGNSA come from the germline V gene. Trimming cost V 6 bases and J 9 bases, with 12 bases left between them. The CDR3 loop reads CASSFGPPEQFF. CDR3 nucleotides: TGTGCCAGCAGTTTTGGACCTCCTGAGCAGTTCTTC.

This clonotype has a count of ten or more. The chain carries TRBV5-1 and TRBJ2-2; 7 bases match TRBD1. The germline CDR1 and CDR2 sequences are SGHRS and YFSETQ. With V trimmed by 5 bases and J by 3 bases, 4 bases remained unmatched. This CDR3 contains 14 residues. In nucleotides, the CDR3 is TGCGCCAGCAGTAGTACAGGGGACACCGGGGAGCTGTTTTTT. Its protein is CASSSTGDTGELFF.

The sample holds a few counts of this clonotype. The chain is built from TRBV25-1 and TRBJ2-1; 12 bases align to TRBD2. The trim removed 4 bases at V and 1 base at J, leaving 11 bases unmatched. CDR1 and CDR2 from the germline V gene are MGHDK and SYGVNS. The CDR3 runs 19 residues. CDR3 DNA sequence: TGTGCCAGCAGTGGCCAGACTAGCGGGAGCTCGGAATCCTACAATGAGCAGTTCTTC. It yields the protein CASSGQTSGSSESYNEQFF.

This clonotype was detected a few times. CDR3 residues: CASSSQGHHLGSPLHF. The DNA for the CDR3 is TGTGCCAGCAGTTCACAGGGACACCACCTAGGTTCACCCCTCCACTTT. The J gene is TRBJ1-6, the V gene TRBV6-5; D is perhaps TRBD1 (6 bases). This CDR3 is built from 16 residues. Germline CDR1 and CDR2: MNHEY and SVGAGI. V dropped 4 bases and J dropped 9 bases, with 19 bases sitting between them.

The CDR3 protein is CASSPPGGGRFDYNEQFF. CDR3 in DNA: TGTGCCAGCAGCCCCCCTGGTGGCGGGAGGTTCGACTACAATGAGCAGTTCTTC. This chain links TRBV7-2 with TRBJ2-1, with 8 positions matching TRBD2. This CDR3 has 18 residues. Germline values: CDR1 SGHTA, CDR2 FQGNSA. V was pared by 5 bases and J by 3 bases, with 15 bases of the junction left unmatched.

This chain joins TRBV6-5 and TRBJ1-1, with a possible D match to TRBD1 (5 bases). V lost 5 bases to trimming and J lost 7 bases, with 14 bases between them. The germline CDR1 and CDR2 sequences are MNHEY and SVGAGI. There are 13 residues in the CDR3. As DNA, the CDR3 is TGTGCCAGCAGTCAGCGGAGCGGGGGTGAAGCTTTCTTT. Its translation: CASSQRSGGEAFF.

This sequence joins TRBV7-2 and TRBJ1-6; weak D call: TRBD1 (6 bases). The CDR3 extends over 15 amino acids. Germline lookup yields CDR1 SGHTA and CDR2 FQGNSA. The V end lost 1 base, the J end lost 2 bases, and 6 bases lay between the germline ends. The CDR3 is CASSLGGPYNSPLHF. CDR3 nucleotides: TGTGCCAGCAGCTTAGGGGGGCCCTATAATTCACCCCTCCACTTT.

In this sample, this clonotype turned up a few times. The rearrangement links TRBV6-2 or TRBV6-3 to TRBJ2-2, with no clear D. Between the trimmed V and J ends, which lost 1 base and 1 base, there was a span of 4 bases. The CDR3 length is 14 residues. Germline V gene sequence: CDR1 MNHEY, CDR2 SVGEGT. This chain's CDR3 is CASSYLVNTGELFF. The CDR3 coding sequence is TGTGCCAGCAGTTACTTAGTGAACACCGGGGAGCTGTTTTTT.

This clonotype occurred a few times. The chain links TRBV5-1 to TRBJ2-7; perhaps TRBD1 as D (6 bases). CDR3 length: 16 amino acids. CDR1 is SGHRS and CDR2 is YFSETQ in the germline V gene. With 4 bases removed from V and 0 bases from J, the gap between germline ends came to 17 bases. As DNA, the CDR3 is TGCGCCAGCAGCCCTCCGTGGGACACTCTCTCCTACGAGCAGTACTTC. Its translation: CASSPPWDTLSYEQYF.

V and J are TRBV7-9 and TRBJ2-1; D is unresolved. The CDR3 runs 13 residues. Germline lookup yields CDR1 SEHNR and CDR2 FQNEAQ (reference sequence). Deletions cut 1 base from V and 5 bases from J, with 6 bases between. The CDR3 DNA is TGTGCCAGCAGCTTAGGAGAGAACAATGAGCAGTTCTTC. Its translation: CASSLGENNEQFF.

Comments on this clonotype: The germline gene is not matched at one end of the junction; a read error may be the cause. The V gene is TRBV18, the J gene TRBJ2-3; D ambiguous. The CDR3 loop spans 12 amino acids. From germline, CDR1 is KGHSH and CDR2 LQKENI. Written as DNA, the CDR3 is TGTGCCATCTCACCCAGCACAGATACGCAGTATTTT. Protein sequence: CAISPSTDTQYF.

This rearrangement joins TRBV6-1 to TRBJ1-2; D remains unclear. Germline V gene data show CDR1 as MNHNS and CDR2 as SASEGT. CDR3 length equals 12 residues. The V and J ends lost 4 bases and 8 bases respectively, with 11 bases between them. CDR3: CASSGSGIGYTF. The CDR3 DNA reads TGTGCCAGCAGTGGTTCGGGAATCGGCTACACCTTC.

The chain employs TRBV6-2 or TRBV6-3 and TRBJ2-6, with D maybe TRBD2 (5 bases). The V end lost 3 bases, the J end lost 0 bases, and 15 bases lay between the germline ends. This CDR3 has 18 amino acids. CDR1 and CDR2 from the germline V gene are MNHEY and SVGEGT. The CDR3 loop is CASSYRRKISSGANVLTF. CDR3 bases: TGTGCCAGCAGTTATAGGAGGAAAATAAGCTCTGGGGCCAACGTCCTGACTTTC.

This clonotype was counted ten times or more. This sequence joins TRBV27 and TRBJ2-1, with a possible D match to TRBD2 (5 bases). This CDR3 comprises 15 residues. CDR1 and CDR2 from the germline V gene are MNHEY and SMNVEV (reference sequence). V lost 2 bases and J 0 bases, leaving 8 bases between the germline ends. The CDR3 loop is CASSLLGGSYNEQFF. In nucleotides, the CDR3 is TGTGCCAGCAGTTTACTCGGAGGCTCCTACAATGAGCAGTTCTTC.

The chain carries TRBV3-1 and TRBJ2-7; D might be TRBD2 (5 bases). The V end was cut by 2 bases, the J end by 5 bases, with 7 bases between. CDR3 length: 12 residues. Germline lookup yields CDR1 LGHDT and CDR2 YNNKEL (reference sequence). The CDR3 sequence is CASSQSSNEQYF. The CDR3 region has the DNA TGTGCCAGCAGCCAATCTAGCAACGAGCAGTACTTC.

This clonotype was picked up a small number of times. V and J are TRBV9 and TRBJ2-5; D may match TRBD1 or TRBD2 (6 bases each). Germline CDR1 reads SGDLS; CDR2 reads YYNGEE. V dropped 2 bases and J dropped 1 base, with 9 bases sitting between them. The length of the CDR3 is 14 residues. The CDR3 is CASSVTGAQETQYF. Here the CDR3 DNA reads TGTGCCAGCAGCGTGACGGGGGCCCAAGAGACCCAGTACTTC. Using reference TRBV9 and TRBJ2-5 for the parts outside the CDR3, the full variable domain is DSGVTQTPKHLITATGQRVTLRCSPRSGDLSVYWYQQSLDQGLQFLIQYYNGEERAKGNILERFSAQQFPDLHSELNLSSLELGDSALYFCASSVTGAQETQYFGPGTRLLVL.